This T cell receptor (beta chain) was captured in a study of T cell repertoires in cytomegalovirus infection. Turning to the study itself: HLA-C-restricted CMV epitopes, recently identified, and well-studied HLA-B-restricted ones were used by the study. Public TCR beta signatures marked donors with CMV infection and the matching HLA. General study results and limits: HLA-C-restricted CMV-specific TCR beta clonotypes prevailed in the ex vivo response.

TCRdb independently ran MiXCR on the reads; one entry per CDR3 protein. The sample lists some 500,000 distinct CDR3 sequences, roughly 34% seen once, with 15% to 20% in the top ten. Looked up from germline, CDR1 is SGHTA and CDR2 is FQGNSA. After removal of 1 base from V and 7 bases from J, the junction contained 6 bases not matched to a gene. The CDR3 covers 15 residues. This clonotype has more than one count but fewer than ten. Antigen specificity is unknown. The receptor was isolated from a human donor in good health (CMV status not recorded). Some clones in this sample may be carry-over from other donors' samples. J is TRBJ2-4 and V is TRBV7-2; 8 bases match TRBD2. The sample here was cultured PBMCs, taken from culture after CMV antigen stimulation. CDR3 in DNA: TGTGCCAGCAGCTTAGGAGGAGGCGGGAGGAACATTCAGTACTTC. It specifies CASSLGGGGRNIQYF.